This entry describes one T cell receptor (beta chain). What it binds is unknown. Germline loops: CDR1 SNHLY, CDR2 FYNNEI. This CDR3 is built from 18 residues. These data come from a study of T cells expressing NK-cell markers. Study-wide results and limits: A range of about 1.0-8% of CD8+ T cells consisted of dominant NKG2C+ clonotypes in more than five donors.

TCRdb re-analyzed the 5' RACE reads; it lists each CDR3 protein once, without DNA. This sample's clone table lists almost 450,000 distinct CDR3 sequences. This rearrangement joins TRBV2 to TRBJ2-7; TCRdb indicates TRBD2, and absent DNA this call remains unverified. Sequencing was done on a sample of blood T cells: a sorted CD56 or NKG2C T cell subset, CD4+ or CD8+ T cells, or bulk PBMC T cells (not recorded which). This TCR was recovered from a woman aged 18 to 75 in good health. The CDR3 loop reads CASLPGGTSGRTAYEQYF.